This note documents a single T cell receptor (beta chain) sequence. This entry belongs to a study of blood T cell repertoires in COVID-19. In the study overall: Spain, Italy and the United States supplied samples that represented acute and convalescent COVID-19. The cDNA or gDNA used as material had been derived from T cells, B-cell-depleted T cells, or PBMCs.

Authors' data handling: Scientists estimated how many nucleated cells there were by amplifying reference gene primers. TCRdb's copy holds only in-frame clones and misses some; the assay was immunoSEQ multiplex PCR. The D gene and trimming were derived from the DNA, and the V and J assignments and clone size from that table. The table has 150,000 to 200,000 clones, about nine tenths seen once. From germline, CDR1 is MNHEY and CDR2 SVGAGI. The CDR3 is made up of 14 amino acids. With 4 bases removed from V and 4 bases from J, the gap between germline ends came to 13 bases. The sequenced sample consisted of peripheral blood. The gene calls are TRBV6-5 and TRBJ1-2; D is possibly TRBD1 (6 bases). The TCR was taken from a woman aged 70-85 years with acute or convalescent COVID-19. The CDR3 sequence: CASSSIRGGYGYTF. The CDR3 DNA reads TGTGCCAGCAGTTCCATCAGAGGGGGCTATGGCTACACCTTC.